What follows are 27 T cell receptor beta chains derived from one specimen sequenced in a study of T cells after yellow fever vaccination. In TCRdb, the 5' RACE reads were re-called with MiXCR into one record per CDR3 protein. The sample holds about 22,000 distinct CDR3 sequences, roughly 5% seen once. Source: PBMCs, either bulk or a sorted T-cell subset (CD4+, CD8+, memory, or dextramer-sorted; not recorded which), taken roughly seven weeks after the first yellow fever vaccination. The source is a young man who received the YFV17D yellow fever vaccine.

This clonotype was seen many times. This chain uses TRBV4-3 with TRBJ2-1, with 8 bases that match TRBD2. Germline CDR1 reads LGHNA; CDR2 reads YSLEER. Losses at the gene ends were 1 base for V and 0 bases for J; bases not matched to a gene: 5. The CDR3 runs to 17 residues. CDR3 loop: CASSQGGLGASYNEQFF. CDR3 DNA: TGCGCCAGCAGCCAAGGGGGACTAGGCGCCTCCTACAATGAGCAGTTCTTC.

In its sample, this clonotype was seen many times. This sequence joins TRBV7-3 and TRBJ2-7; possibly TRBD1 for D (7 bases). V was pared by 5 bases and J by 4 bases, with 15 bases between. This CDR3 spans 14 amino acids. Germline V gene data show CDR1 as SGHTA and CDR2 as FQGTGA. The CDR3 loop reads CASSPGGQPYEQYF. The CDR3 DNA follows: TGTGCCAGCAGCCCCGGGGGACAGCCATACGAGCAGTACTTC.

The sample holds many counts of this clonotype. The chain links TRBV6-1 to TRBJ1-5; 8 nucleotides align to TRBD1. The V gene's germline CDR1 is MNHNS and CDR2 SASEGT. The V gene end was trimmed by 2 bases and the J gene end by 8 bases; junction bases not matched to a gene: 5. CDR3 length equals 14 residues. CDR3 protein: CASSEPGGSKPQHF. CDR3 nucleotides: TGTGCCAGCAGTGAACCAGGGGGCAGTAAGCCCCAGCATTTT.

This clonotype was detected ten times or more. In DNA, the CDR3 is TGCGCCAGCAGCCAACCTAGCGGGGGGATCAATGAGCAGTTCTTC. Its translation is CASSQPSGGINEQFF. The chain links TRBV4-3 to TRBJ2-1; 11 bases line up with TRBD2. The CDR3 covers 15 residues. Germline V CDR1 and CDR2: LGHNA, YSLEER. V shed 2 bases, J shed 6 bases, and the junction held 3 bases outside the gene matches.

This clonotype is categorized as medium-sized (0.01 to 0.1%). This chain joins TRBV30 and TRBJ2-7; perhaps TRBD1 as D (5 bases). V was trimmed by 0 bases and J by 4 bases, leaving 10 bases between them. Germline V gene sequence: CDR1 GTSNPN, CDR2 SVGIG (reference sequence). CDR3 length equals 13 residues. The CDR3 DNA reads TGTGCCTGGAGTGTACAGGTCCAGTACGAGCAGTACTTC. This gives the protein CAWSVQVQYEQYF.

This clonotype was seen at least ten times. The rearrangement joins TRBV7-9 to TRBJ1-2; 9 nucleotides align to TRBD1. Germline CDR1 reads SEHNR; CDR2 reads FQNEAQ (reference sequence). This CDR3 spans 17 amino acids. After removal of 5 bases from V and 4 bases from J, the junction contained 14 bases not matched to a gene. The CDR3 spells CASSGSGTGSVVYGYTF. CDR3 sequence (DNA): TGTGCCAGCAGCGGATCCGGGACAGGGAGTGTTGTCTATGGCTACACCTTC.

Ten or more counts support this clonotype. The chain couples TRBV12-3 or TRBV12-4 to TRBJ2-1, with D unclear. The CDR3 spans 13 residues. Deletions cut 6 bases from V and 4 bases from J, with 10 bases between. The CDR3: CASSLAVYNEQFF. The DNA of the CDR3 is TGTGCCAGCAGCCTGGCCGTTTACAATGAGCAGTTCTTC.

This clonotype has at least ten counts. This chain links TRBV30 with TRBJ2-7; 8 bases are shared with TRBD2. This CDR3 spans 16 amino acids. CDR1 and CDR2 from the germline V gene are GTSNPN and SVGIG (reference sequence). The trim removed 1 base at V and 2 bases at J, leaving 10 bases unmatched. The CDR3: CAWSARSGGQTYEQYF. For the CDR3, the DNA is TGTGCCTGGAGTGCCCGAAGCGGGGGCCAGACCTACGAGCAGTACTTC.

There are many counts of this clonotype. This chain's CDR3 is CASSDRDSNQPQHF. The CDR3 DNA reads as TGTGCCAGCAGTGACAGGGATAGCAATCAGCCCCAGCATTTT. The genes are TRBV2 and TRBJ1-5, with D possibly TRBD1 on 5 matching bases. Germline V gene lookup returns CDR1 SNHLY and CDR2 FYNNEI. The V gene lost 3 bases and the J gene lost 0 bases, with 6 bases spanning the gap. CDR3 length: 14 amino acids.

This clonotype was observed at least ten times. The rearrangement uses TRBV5-4 and TRBJ2-1; D not certain. Germline loops: CDR1 SGHNT, CDR2 YYREEE (reference sequence). This CDR3 contains 14 residues. V dropped 0 bases and J dropped 3 bases, with 7 bases sitting between them. CDR3 loop: CASSLGGSYNEQFF. For the CDR3, the DNA is TGTGCCAGCAGCTTGGGAGGTAGCTACAATGAGCAGTTCTTC.

This clonotype appeared many times. The chain is built from TRBV6-2 or TRBV6-3 and TRBJ2-1, with 11 bases identical to TRBD2. CDR1 MNHEY and CDR2 SVGEGT come from the germline V gene. V dropped 4 bases and J dropped 0; count of bases not matched to a gene: 8. This CDR3 contains 18 residues. The CDR3 spells CASSFLAGGPSSYNEQFF. CDR3 coding DNA: TGTGCCAGCAGTTTCCTAGCGGGGGGCCCGAGCTCCTACAATGAGCAGTTCTTC.

This clonotype was recorded at least ten times. The chain is built from TRBV4-2 and TRBJ1-5; D remains ambiguous. The CDR3 loop spans 17 amino acids. CDR1 and CDR2 (germline): LGHNA, YNFKEQ. The V end lost 1 base, the J end lost 6 bases, and 19 bases lay between the germline ends. CDR3 sequence (DNA): TGTGCCAGCAGCCAAGGCTGGGAAACGTCTCAACCTCAGCCCCAGCATTTT. The encoded protein is CASSQGWETSQPQPQHF.

This clonotype was detected a few times. The rearrangement links TRBV9 to TRBJ2-7; D uncertain. Germline CDR1 and CDR2: SGDLS and YYNGEE. Trimming took off 4 bases at V and 0 bases at J, with 11 bases between the two ends. The CDR3 consists of 14 residues. CDR3: CASSPKLFSYEQYF. CDR3 sequence (DNA): TGTGCCAGCAGCCCCAAACTATTCTCCTACGAGCAGTACTTC.

This clonotype has a count of ten or more. The CDR3 sequence is CASSFGVASRQETQYF. The CDR3 DNA follows: TGCGCCAGCAGCTTCGGGGTAGCTTCCCGCCAAGAGACCCAGTACTTC. The gene calls are TRBV5-1 and TRBJ2-5, with D possibly being TRBD2 (5 bases). Trimming took 2 bases from V and 1 from J, leaving 15 bases between them. The CDR3 is made up of 16 amino acids. From germline, CDR1 is SGHRS and CDR2 YFSETQ. The variable domain in full, completed from reference TRBV5-1 and TRBJ2-5, reads KAGVTQTPRYLIKTRGQQVTLSCSPISGHRSVSWYQQTPGQGLQFLFEYFSETQRNKGNFPGRFSGRQFSNSRSEMNVSTLELGDSALYLCASSFGVASRQETQYFGPGTRLLVL.

This clonotype was detected many times. V gene TRBV6-5 combines with J gene TRBJ1-3; the D gene is possibly TRBD1 (5 bases). Trimming shortened V by 2 bases and J by 2 bases, and 10 bases separated the two germline ends. The germline V gene encodes CDR1 MNHEY and CDR2 SVGAGI. This CDR3 is 15 amino acids long. The CDR3 spells CASSYGGTTGNTIYF. The CDR3, as DNA: TGTGCCAGCAGTTACGGTGGGACTACTGGAAACACCATATATTTT.

Many counts were recorded for this clonotype. The chain combines TRBV10-3 with TRBJ1-1; the D gene is possibly TRBD1 (5 bases). The ends were cut back, 2 bases at V and 4 bases at J, with 17 bases in the middle. The CDR3 loop spans 16 amino acids. Germline CDR1 reads ENHRY; CDR2 reads SYGVKD. For the CDR3, the DNA is TGTGCCATCAGTGAGCGTTCCGGGACCCCGGCCACTGAAGCTTTCTTT. It translates to CAISERSGTPATEAFF.

This clonotype was found many times. The J gene is TRBJ2-7, the V gene TRBV12-3 or TRBV12-4; no definite D call. This CDR3 is 13 amino acids long. The V end lost 2 bases, the J end lost 0 bases, and 5 bases lay between the germline ends. DNA for the CDR3: TGTGCCAGCAGTTTAACACCCTCCTACGAGCAGTACGTC. Encoded protein: CASSLTPSYEQYV.

Many counts were recorded for this clonotype. The chain has TRBV5-1 and TRBJ2-5; tentative D call: TRBD2 (6 bases). The CDR3 is made up of 14 amino acids. V was pared by 3 bases and J by 1 base, with 10 bases between. Germline V gene sequence: CDR1 SGHRS, CDR2 YFSETQ. The CDR3 loop is CASSWGLIQETQYF. For the CDR3, the DNA is TGCGCCAGCAGCTGGGGACTGATCCAAGAGACCCAGTACTTC.

This clonotype has only a few counts. This chain uses TRBV6-2 or TRBV6-3 with TRBJ1-5, with no clear D. This CDR3 has 15 residues. The ends were cut back, 4 bases at V and 0 bases at J, with 10 bases in the middle. Germline V gene sequence: CDR1 MNHEY, CDR2 SVGEGT. The CDR3 loop is CASSSISYSNQPQHF. CDR3 nucleotide sequence: TGTGCCAGCAGTTCAATTTCTTATAGCAATCAGCCCCAGCATTTT.

Comment on this clonotype: This may come from a read error, since a much larger clone is one base off. This rearrangement joins TRBV20-1 to TRBJ1-2, with a possible D match to TRBD1 (6 bases). V was shortened by 6 bases and J by 6 bases, with 20 bases between the two germline ends. From germline, CDR1 is DFQATT and CDR2 SNEGSKA (reference sequence). The CDR3 is made up of 14 amino acids. CDR3: CSAPQAGVSHGYTF. CDR3 DNA sequence: TGCAGTGCCCCCCAGGCAGGGGTAAGCCATGGCTACACCTTC.

This clonotype was seen ten or more times. This sequence joins TRBV27 and TRBJ1-4; D uncertain. The CDR3 is 14 amino acids. Germline CDR1 and CDR2: MNHEY and SMNVEV (reference sequence). The germline V and J ends were trimmed by 7 bases and 3 bases, with 12 bases remaining between them. The CDR3 region has the DNA TGTGCCAGCATGGGTCTTACAGCTAATGAAAAACTGTTTTTT. It codes for CASMGLTANEKLFF. Variable domain in full (rest from reference TRBV27 and TRBJ1-4): EAQVTQNPRYLITVTGKKLTVTCSQNMNHEYMSWYRQDPGLGLRQIYYSMNVEVTDKGDVPEGYKVSRKEKRNFPLILESPSPNQTSLYFCASMGLTANEKLFFGSGTQLSVL.

This clonotype was recorded many times. V and J are TRBV25-1 and TRBJ2-1; no firm D call. Germline V gene lookup returns CDR1 MGHDK and CDR2 SYGVNS. Between the trimmed V and J ends, which lost 4 bases and 10 bases, there was a span of 23 bases. The CDR3 has 16 amino acids. CDR3: CASSGETFQPPGEQFF. For the CDR3, the DNA is TGTGCCAGCAGTGGAGAAACCTTTCAGCCCCCCGGCGAGCAGTTCTTC.

This clonotype was recorded at least ten times. This chain connects TRBV6-6 to TRBJ2-7; 9 bases are a match to TRBD1. This CDR3 has 13 residues. V was pared by 4 bases and J by 3 bases, with 1 base of the junction left unmatched. CDR1 MNHNY and CDR2 SVGAGI come from the germline V gene (reference sequence). CDR3 loop: CASSWDRVYEQYF. DNA for the CDR3: TGTGCCAGCAGTTGGGACAGGGTCTACGAGCAGTACTTC.

The chain links TRBV7-2 to TRBJ2-3; a weak D match, TRBD2 (7 bases). Germline loops: CDR1 SGHTA, CDR2 FQGNSA. This CDR3 comprises 14 residues. V lost 5 bases to trimming and J lost 3 bases, with 12 bases between them. The CDR3 bases are TGTGCCAGCAGCAGAGGGGGGGCAACAGATACGCAGTATTTT. Encoded protein: CASSRGGATDTQYF.

This clonotype occurred a few times. The genes are TRBV6-4 and TRBJ2-3; 10 bases match TRBD2. Germline CDR1 and CDR2: MRHNA and SNTAGT. V lost 0 bases, J lost 4 bases, and 1 base stayed unmatched. The CDR3 runs to 15 residues. CDR3 amino acids: CASSDSAGGPDTQYF. CDR3 sequence (DNA): TGTGCCAGCAGTGACTCAGCGGGGGGGCCAGATACGCAGTATTTT.

This clonotype was counted ten times or more. The chain combines TRBV6-2 or TRBV6-3 with TRBJ1-2, with D possibly TRBD1 on 6 matching bases. Germline CDR1 is MNHEY and CDR2 is SVGEGT. This CDR3 has 13 residues. V lost 6 bases, J lost 4 bases, and 12 bases lay in between. Here the CDR3 DNA reads TGTGCCAGCAGCCTACAGGGCGCCTATGGCTACACCTTC. It specifies CASSLQGAYGYTF.

Points on this clonotype: This sequence may be a read error, since a much larger clone differs from it by one base. The rearrangement links TRBV20-1 to TRBJ1-6, with 10 bases lining up with TRBD1. CDR3 length: 17 residues. The germline V gene encodes CDR1 DFQATT and CDR2 SNEGSKA (reference sequence). The CDR3 sequence: CCARDGDRGLYNSPLHF. The CDR3 nucleotides read TGCTGTGCTAGAGATGGGGACAGGGGACTTTATAATTCACCCCTCCACTTT.